This T cell receptor beta chain was captured by sequencing in a study of radiotherapy plus CTLA-4 blockade in lung cancer. Overall study findings and caveats: Radiotherapy with ipilimumab was followed by blood expansion of tumor-derived clones. Per reports, early blood T cell clone dynamics, plus interferon-beta, forecast response most strongly.

Using immunoSEQ multiplex PCR, the repertoire was profiled, and TCRdb retains in-frame clones only, with some absent. The sample carries 95,000 to 150,000 clones, 85% to 90% recorded once. About this clone: Antigen: not known.

The CDR3 extends over 15 amino acids. Germline-derived CDR1 and CDR2 are SQVTM and ANQGSEA. Between the trimmed V and J ends, which lost 2 bases and 4 bases, there was a span of 17 bases. This TCR came from a human donor with non-small cell lung cancer that progressed on radiotherapy plus ipilimumab. V usage is TRBV29-1 and J usage is TRBJ2-5; D is possibly TRBD2 (6 bases). This sample comprised peripheral blood, obtained from a patient treated with radiotherapy plus ipilimumab. The CDR3 nucleotides are TGCAGCGTTGAATTGGGACTCCAACCGGGAGAGACCCAGTACTTC. Translating it yields CSVELGLQPGETQYF.